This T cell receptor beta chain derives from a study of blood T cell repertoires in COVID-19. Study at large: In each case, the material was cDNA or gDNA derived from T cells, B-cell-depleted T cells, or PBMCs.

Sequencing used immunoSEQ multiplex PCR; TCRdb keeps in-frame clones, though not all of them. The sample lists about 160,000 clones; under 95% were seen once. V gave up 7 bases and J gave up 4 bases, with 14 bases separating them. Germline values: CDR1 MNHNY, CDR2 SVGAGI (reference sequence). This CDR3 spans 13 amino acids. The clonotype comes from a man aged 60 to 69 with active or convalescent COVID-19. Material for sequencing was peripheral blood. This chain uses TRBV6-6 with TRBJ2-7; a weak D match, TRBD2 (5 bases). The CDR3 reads CASTKPGVYEQYF. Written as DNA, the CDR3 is TGTGCCAGCACGAAACCCGGGGTTTACGAGCAGTACTTC.